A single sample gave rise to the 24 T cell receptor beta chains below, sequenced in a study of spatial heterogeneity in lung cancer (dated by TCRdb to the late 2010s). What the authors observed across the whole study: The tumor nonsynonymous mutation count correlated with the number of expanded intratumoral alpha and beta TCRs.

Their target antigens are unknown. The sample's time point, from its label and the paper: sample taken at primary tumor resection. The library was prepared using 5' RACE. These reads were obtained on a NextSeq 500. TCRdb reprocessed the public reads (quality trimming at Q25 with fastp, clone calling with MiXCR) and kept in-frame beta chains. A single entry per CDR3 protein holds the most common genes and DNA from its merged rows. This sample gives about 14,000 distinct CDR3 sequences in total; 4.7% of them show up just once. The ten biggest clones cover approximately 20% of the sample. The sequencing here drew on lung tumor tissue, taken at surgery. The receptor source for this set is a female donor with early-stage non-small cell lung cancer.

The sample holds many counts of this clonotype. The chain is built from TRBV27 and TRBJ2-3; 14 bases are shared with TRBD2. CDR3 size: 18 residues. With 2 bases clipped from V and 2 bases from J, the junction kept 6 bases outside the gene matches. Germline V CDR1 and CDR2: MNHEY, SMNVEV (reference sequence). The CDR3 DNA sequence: TGTGCCAGCAGTTTACGCCGACTAGCGGGGGGGTTCACAGATACGCAGTATTTT. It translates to CASSLRRLAGGFTDTQYF.

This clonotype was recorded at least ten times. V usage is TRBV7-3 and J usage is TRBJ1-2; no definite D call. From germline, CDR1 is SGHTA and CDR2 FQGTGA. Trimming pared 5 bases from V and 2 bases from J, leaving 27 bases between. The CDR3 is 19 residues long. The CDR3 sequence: CASSPQPGPSPRANYGYTF. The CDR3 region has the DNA TGTGCCAGCAGCCCTCAGCCCGGGCCCTCGCCCCGGGCAAACTATGGCTACACCTTC.

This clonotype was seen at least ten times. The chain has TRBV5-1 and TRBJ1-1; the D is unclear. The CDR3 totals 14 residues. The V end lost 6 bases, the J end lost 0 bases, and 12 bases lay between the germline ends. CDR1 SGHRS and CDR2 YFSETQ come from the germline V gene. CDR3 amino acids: CASIGDNLNTEAFF. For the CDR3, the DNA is TGCGCCAGCATAGGAGACAACTTGAACACTGAAGCTTTCTTT.

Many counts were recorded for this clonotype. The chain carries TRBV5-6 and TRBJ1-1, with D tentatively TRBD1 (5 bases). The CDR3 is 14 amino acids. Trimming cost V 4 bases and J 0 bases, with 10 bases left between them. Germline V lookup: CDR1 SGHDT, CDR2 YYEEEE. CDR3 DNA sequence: TGTGCCAGCAGCACGGGACTCTTGAACACTGAAGCTTTCTTT. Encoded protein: CASSTGLLNTEAFF. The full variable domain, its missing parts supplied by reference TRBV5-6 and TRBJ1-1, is DAGVTQSPTHLIKTRGQQVTLRCSPKSGHDTVSWYQQALGQGPQFIFQYYEEEERQRGNFPDRFSGHQFPNYSSELNVNALLLGDSALYLCASSTGLLNTEAFFGQGTRLTVV.

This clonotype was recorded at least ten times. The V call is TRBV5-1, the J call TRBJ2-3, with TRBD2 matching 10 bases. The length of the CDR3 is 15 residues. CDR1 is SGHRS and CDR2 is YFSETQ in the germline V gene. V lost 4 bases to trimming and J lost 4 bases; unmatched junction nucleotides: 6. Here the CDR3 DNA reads TGCGCCAGCAGCGAGGGACTAGCGATATCAGATACGCAGTATTTT. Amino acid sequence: CASSEGLAISDTQYF.

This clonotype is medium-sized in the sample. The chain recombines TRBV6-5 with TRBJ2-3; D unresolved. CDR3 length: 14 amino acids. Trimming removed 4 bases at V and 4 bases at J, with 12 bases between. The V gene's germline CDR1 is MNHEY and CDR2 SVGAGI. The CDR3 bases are TGTGCCAGCAGTTCGACCGGCTGGGCAGATACGCAGTATTTT. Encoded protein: CASSSTGWADTQYF.

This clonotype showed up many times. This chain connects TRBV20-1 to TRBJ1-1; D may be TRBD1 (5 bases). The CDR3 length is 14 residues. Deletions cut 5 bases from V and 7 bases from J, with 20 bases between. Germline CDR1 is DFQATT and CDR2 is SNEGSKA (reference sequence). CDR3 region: CSAYGGLGGGEAFF. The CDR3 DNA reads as TGCAGTGCTTATGGCGGGTTGGGGGGAGGTGAAGCTTTCTTT.

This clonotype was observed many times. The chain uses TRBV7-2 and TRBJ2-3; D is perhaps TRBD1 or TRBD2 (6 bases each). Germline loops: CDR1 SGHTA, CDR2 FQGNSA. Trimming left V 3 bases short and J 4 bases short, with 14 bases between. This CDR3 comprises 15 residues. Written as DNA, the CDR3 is TGTGCCAGCAGCTTCGGCCTGGGGGGCGCAGATACGCAGTATTTT. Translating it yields CASSFGLGGADTQYF.

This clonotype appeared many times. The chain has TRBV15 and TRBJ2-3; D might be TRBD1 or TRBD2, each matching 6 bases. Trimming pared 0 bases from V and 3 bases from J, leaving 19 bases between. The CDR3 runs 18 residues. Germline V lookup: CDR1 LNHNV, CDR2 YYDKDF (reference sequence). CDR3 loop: CATSRDRGRGRSTDTQYF. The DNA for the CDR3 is TGTGCCACCAGCAGAGATCGAGGCCGGGGGCGGTCGACAGATACGCAGTATTTT.

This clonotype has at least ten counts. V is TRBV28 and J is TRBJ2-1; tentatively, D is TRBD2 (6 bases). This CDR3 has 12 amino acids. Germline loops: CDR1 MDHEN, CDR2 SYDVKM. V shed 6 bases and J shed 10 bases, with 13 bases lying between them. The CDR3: CASRTPGREQFF. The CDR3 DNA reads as TGTGCCAGCAGAACCCCAGGGAGGGAGCAGTTCTTC.

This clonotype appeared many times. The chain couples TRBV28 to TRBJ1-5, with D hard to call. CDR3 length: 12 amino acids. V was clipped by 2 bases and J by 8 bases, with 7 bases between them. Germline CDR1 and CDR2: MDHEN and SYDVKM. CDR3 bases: TGTGCCAGCAGTTTAAGGCAGGAGCCCCAGCATTTT. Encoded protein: CASSLRQEPQHF.

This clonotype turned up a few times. CDR3 DNA sequence: TGTGCCAGCAGCTCTAGCTATAACTATGGCTACACCTTC. Protein: CASSSSYNYGYTF. The chain links TRBV7-2 to TRBJ1-2; D not resolved. V gave up 4 bases and J gave up 1 base, with 7 bases separating them. The germline CDR1 and CDR2 sequences are SGHTA and FQGNSA. CDR3 length: 13 amino acids.

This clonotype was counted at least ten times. This CDR3 reads CASSKDLGHRNQPQHF. In nucleotides, the CDR3 is TGTGCCAGCAGCAAGGATCTAGGACACCGCAATCAGCCCCAGCATTTT. This rearrangement joins TRBV21-1 to TRBJ1-5; the listed D gene, TRBD1, was not tested against the DNA. TRBV21-1 is recorded as a pseudogene. This CDR3 region has 16 residues.

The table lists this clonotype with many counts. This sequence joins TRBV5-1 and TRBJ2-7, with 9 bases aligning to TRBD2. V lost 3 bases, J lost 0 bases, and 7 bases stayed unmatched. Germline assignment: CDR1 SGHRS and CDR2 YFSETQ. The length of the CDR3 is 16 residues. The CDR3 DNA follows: TGCGCCAGCAGCTCAGGACTAGCGATGAGCTCCTACGAGCAGTACTTC. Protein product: CASSSGLAMSSYEQYF.

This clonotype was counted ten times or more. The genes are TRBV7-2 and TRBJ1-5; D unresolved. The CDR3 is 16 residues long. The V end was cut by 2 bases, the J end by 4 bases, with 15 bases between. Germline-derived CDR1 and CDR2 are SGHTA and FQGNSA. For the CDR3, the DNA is TGTGCCAGCAGCTTATGGTCCATTATCGGGAATCAGCCCCAGCATTTT. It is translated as CASSLWSIIGNQPQHF.

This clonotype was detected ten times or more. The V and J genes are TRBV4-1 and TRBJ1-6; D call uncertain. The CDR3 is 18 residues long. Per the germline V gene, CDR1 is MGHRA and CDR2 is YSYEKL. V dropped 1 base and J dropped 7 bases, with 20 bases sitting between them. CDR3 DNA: TGCGCCAGCAGCCAAGTTGTGAATAACCCTCCCCTAAATTCACCCCTCCACTTT. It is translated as CASSQVVNNPPLNSPLHF.

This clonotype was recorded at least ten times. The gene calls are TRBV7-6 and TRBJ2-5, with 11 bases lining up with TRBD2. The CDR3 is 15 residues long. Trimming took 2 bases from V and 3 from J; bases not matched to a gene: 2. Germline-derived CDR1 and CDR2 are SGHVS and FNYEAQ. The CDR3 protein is CASSLNSGGEETQYF. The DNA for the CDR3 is TGTGCCAGCAGCTTAAATAGCGGGGGGGAAGAGACCCAGTACTTC.

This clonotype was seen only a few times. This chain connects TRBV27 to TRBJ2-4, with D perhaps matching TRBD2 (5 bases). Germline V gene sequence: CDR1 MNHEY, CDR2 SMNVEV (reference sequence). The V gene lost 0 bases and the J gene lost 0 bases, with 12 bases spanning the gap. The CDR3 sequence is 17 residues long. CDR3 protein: CASSLSFGIVAKNIQYF. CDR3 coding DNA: TGTGCCAGCAGTTTATCGTTCGGGATTGTAGCCAAAAACATTCAGTACTTC.

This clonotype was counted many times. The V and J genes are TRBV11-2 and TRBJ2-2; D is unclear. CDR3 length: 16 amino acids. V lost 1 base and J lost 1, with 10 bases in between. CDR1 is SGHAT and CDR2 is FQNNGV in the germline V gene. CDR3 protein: CASSLARSLNTGELFF. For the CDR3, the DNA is TGTGCCAGCAGCTTAGCCCGCAGCCTGAACACCGGGGAGCTGTTTTTT.

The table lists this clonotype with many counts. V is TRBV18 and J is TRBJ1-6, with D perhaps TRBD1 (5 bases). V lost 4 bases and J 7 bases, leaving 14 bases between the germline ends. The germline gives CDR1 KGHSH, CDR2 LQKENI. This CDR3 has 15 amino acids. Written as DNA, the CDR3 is TGTGCCAGCTCACGTACCCGGGGCCCCAATTCACCCCTCCACTTT. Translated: CASSRTRGPNSPLHF.

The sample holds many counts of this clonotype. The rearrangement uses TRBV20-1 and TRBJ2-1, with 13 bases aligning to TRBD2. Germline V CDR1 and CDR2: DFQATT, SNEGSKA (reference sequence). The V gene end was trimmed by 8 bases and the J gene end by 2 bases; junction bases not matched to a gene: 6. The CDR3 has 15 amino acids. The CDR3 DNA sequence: TGCAGTCCGACTAGCGGGGGGAATGCCTACAATGAGCAGTTCTTC. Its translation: CSPTSGGNAYNEQFF.

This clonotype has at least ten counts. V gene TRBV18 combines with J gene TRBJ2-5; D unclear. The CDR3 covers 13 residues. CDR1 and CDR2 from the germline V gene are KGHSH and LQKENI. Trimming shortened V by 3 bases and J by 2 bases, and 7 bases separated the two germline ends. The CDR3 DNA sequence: TGTGCCAGCTCACCGACCTTACAAGAGACCCAGTACTTC. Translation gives CASSPTLQETQYF.

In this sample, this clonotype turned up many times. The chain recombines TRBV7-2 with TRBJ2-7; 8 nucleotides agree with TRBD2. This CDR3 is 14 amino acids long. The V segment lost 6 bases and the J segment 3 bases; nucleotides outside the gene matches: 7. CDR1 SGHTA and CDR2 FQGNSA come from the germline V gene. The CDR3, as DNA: TGTGCCAGCAGTCCCTCCGGGGGGGGCTACGAGCAGTACTTC. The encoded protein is CASSPSGGGYEQYF.

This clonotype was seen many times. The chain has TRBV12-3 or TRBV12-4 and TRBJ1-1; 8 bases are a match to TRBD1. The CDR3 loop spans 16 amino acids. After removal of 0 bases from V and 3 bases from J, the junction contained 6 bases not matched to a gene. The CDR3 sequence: CASSLAPVDRDTEAFF. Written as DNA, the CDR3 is TGTGCCAGCAGTTTAGCGCCGGTGGACAGGGACACTGAAGCTTTCTTT.